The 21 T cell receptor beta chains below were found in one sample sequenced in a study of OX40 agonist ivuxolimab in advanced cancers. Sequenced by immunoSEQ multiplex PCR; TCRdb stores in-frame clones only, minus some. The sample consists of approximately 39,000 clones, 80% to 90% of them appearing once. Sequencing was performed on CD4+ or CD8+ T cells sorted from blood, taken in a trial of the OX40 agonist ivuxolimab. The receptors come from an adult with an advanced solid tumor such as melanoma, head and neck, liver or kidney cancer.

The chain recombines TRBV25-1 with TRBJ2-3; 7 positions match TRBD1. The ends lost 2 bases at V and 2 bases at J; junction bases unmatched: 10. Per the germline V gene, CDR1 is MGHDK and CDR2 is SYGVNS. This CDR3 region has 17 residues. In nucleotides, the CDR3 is TGTGCCAGCAGTGAACTGACAGGGTTTTCCCTCACAGATACGCAGTATTTT. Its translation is CASSELTGFSLTDTQYF.

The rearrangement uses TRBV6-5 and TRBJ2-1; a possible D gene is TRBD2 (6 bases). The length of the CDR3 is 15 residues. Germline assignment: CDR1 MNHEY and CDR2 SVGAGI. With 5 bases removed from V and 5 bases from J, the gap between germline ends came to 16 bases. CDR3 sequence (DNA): TGTGCCAGCAGTCGGGGCGAGGCGGGGAACAATGAGCAGTTCTTC. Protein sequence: CASSRGEAGNNEQFF.

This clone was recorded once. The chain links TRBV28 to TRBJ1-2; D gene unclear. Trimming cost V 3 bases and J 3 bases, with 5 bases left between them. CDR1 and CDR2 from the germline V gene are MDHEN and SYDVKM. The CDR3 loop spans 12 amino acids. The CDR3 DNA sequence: TGTGCCAGCAGTTTTCAAGACTATGGCTACACCTTC. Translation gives CASSFQDYGYTF.

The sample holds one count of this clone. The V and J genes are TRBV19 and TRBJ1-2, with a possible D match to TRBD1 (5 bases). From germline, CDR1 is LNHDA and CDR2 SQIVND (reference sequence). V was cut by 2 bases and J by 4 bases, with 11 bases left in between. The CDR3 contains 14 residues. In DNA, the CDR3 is TGTGCCAGTAGTATATCTTCAGGGCTCTATGGCTACACCTTC. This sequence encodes CASSISSGLYGYTF.

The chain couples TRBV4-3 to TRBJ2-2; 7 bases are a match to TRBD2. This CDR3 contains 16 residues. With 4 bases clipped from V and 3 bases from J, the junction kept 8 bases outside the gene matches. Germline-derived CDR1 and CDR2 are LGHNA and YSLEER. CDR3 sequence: CASSPLVGGDTGELFF. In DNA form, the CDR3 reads TGCGCCAGCAGCCCCCTTGTGGGGGGGGACACCGGGGAGCTGTTTTTT.

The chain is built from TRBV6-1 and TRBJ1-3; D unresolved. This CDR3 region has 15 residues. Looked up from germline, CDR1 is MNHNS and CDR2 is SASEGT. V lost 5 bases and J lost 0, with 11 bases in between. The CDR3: CASSRLDSSGNTIYF. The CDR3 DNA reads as TGTGCCAGCAGTCGTCTTGATAGCTCTGGAAACACCATATATTTT.

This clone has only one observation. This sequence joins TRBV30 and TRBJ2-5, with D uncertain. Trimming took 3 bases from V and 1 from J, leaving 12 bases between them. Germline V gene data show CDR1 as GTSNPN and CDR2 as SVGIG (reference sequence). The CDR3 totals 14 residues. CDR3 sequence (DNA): TGTGCCTGGAGCGTTGGTTCACGCCAAGAGACCCAGTACTTC. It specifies CAWSVGSRQETQYF.

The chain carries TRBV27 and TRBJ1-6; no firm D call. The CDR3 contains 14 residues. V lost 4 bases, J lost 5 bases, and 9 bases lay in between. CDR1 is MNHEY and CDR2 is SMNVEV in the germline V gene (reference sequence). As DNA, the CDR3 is TGTGCCAGCAGTTACAGCTTTAATAATTCACCCCTCCACTTT. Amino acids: CASSYSFNNSPLHF.

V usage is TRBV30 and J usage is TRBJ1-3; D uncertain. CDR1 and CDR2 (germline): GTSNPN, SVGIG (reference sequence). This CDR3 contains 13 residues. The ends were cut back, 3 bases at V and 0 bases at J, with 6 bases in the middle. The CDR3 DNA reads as TGTGCCTGGAGAACCAGCTCTGGAAACACCATATATTTT. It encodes CAWRTSSGNTIYF.

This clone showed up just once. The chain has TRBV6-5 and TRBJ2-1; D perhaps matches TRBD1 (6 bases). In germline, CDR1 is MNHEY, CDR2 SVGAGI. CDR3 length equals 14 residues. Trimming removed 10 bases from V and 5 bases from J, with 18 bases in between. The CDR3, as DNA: TGTGCCACCATAGAAGGGGGACCGAACAATGAGCAGTTCTTC. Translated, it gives CATIEGGPNNEQFF.

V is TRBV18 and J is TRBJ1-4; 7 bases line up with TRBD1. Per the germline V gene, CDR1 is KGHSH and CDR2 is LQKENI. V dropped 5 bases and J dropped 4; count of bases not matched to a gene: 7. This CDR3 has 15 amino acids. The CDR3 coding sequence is TGTGCCAGCTCAACGTGGGGGACAGATAATGAAAAACTGTTTTTT. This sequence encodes CASSTWGTDNEKLFF.

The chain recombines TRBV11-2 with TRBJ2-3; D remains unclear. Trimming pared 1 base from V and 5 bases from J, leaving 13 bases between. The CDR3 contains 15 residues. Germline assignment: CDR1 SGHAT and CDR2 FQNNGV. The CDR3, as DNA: TGTGCCAGCAGCTTAGCCGACTGGGGTAAAGATACGCAGTATTTT. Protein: CASSLADWGKDTQYF.

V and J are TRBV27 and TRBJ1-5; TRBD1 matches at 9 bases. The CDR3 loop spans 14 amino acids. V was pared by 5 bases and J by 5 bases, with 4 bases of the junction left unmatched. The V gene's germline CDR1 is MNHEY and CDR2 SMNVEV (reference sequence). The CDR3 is CASSPDRGYQPQHF. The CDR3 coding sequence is TGTGCCAGCAGTCCGGACAGGGGATATCAGCCCCAGCATTTT.

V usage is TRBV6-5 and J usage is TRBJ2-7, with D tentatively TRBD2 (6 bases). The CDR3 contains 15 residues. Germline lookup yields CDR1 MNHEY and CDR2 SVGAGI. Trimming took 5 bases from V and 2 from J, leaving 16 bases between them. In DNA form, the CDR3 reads TGTGCCAGCAGTCCCGCTAGCGAGCCTCCCTACGAGCAGTACTTC. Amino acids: CASSPASEPPYEQYF.

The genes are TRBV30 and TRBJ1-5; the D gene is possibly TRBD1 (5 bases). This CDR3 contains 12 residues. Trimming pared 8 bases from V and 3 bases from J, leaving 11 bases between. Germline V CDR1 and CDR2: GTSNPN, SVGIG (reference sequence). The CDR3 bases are TGTGCCCGGACAAAACTCAATCAGCCCCAGCATTTT. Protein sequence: CARTKLNQPQHF.

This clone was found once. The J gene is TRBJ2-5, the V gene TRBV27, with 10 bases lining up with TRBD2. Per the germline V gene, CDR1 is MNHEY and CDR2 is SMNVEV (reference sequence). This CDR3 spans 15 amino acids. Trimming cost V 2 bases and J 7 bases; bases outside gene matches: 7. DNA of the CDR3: TGTGCCAGCAGTTTACTAGCGGGGGCCCAGGGGACCCAGTACTTC. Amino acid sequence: CASSLLAGAQGTQYF.

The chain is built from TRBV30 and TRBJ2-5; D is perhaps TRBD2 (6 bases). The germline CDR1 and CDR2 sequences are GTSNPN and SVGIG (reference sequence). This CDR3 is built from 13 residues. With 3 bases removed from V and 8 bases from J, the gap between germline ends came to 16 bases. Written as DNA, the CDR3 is TGTGCCTGGAGCACATGGCGGGGAAATACCCAGTACTTC. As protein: CAWSTWRGNTQYF.

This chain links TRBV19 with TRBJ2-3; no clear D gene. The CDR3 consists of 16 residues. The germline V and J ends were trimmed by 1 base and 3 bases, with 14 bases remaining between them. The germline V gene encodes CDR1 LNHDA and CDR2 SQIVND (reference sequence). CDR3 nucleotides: TGTGCCAGTAGTATAGGAGACGCACCGGCTACAGATACGCAGTATTTT. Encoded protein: CASSIGDAPATDTQYF.

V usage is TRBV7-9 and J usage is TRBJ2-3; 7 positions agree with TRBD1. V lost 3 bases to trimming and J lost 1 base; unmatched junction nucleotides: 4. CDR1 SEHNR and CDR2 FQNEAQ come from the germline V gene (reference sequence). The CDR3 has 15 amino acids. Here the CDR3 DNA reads TGTGCCAGCAGCTTGACAGGGTTGGGCACAGATACGCAGTATTTT. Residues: CASSLTGLGTDTQYF.

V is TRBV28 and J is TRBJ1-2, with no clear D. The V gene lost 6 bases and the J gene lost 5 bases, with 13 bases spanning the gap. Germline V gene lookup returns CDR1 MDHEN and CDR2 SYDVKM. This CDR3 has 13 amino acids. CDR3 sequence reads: CASRPGRSYGYTF. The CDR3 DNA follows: TGTGCCAGCAGACCAGGAAGAAGTTATGGCTACACCTTC.

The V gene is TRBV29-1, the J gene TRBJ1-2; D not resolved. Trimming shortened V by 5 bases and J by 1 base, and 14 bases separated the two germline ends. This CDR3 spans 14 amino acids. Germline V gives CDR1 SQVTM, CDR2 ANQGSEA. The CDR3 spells CSVISVGNNYGYTF. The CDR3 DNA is TGCAGCGTTATAAGTGTAGGGAATAACTATGGCTACACCTTC.